The 20 T cell receptor beta chains presented below share a single source sample, sequenced in a study of T cells in Graves' hyperthyroidism and ophthalmopathy. Amplified TCR beta CDR3 regions came from RNA transcripts. The TCR CDR3 first-round RT-PCR relied on the HTBI primer set. TCRdb processed the multiplex PCR reads anew with MiXCR; each CDR3 protein has one entry. Of 560,000 or so distinct CDR3 sequences listed, 35% to 55% were seen once; the top ten hold 8% to 8.5%. Material: peripheral blood or thyroid tissue (not recorded which). The receptors were gathered from a woman aged 18-29 years with Graves' hyperthyroidism.

The chain has TRBV14 and TRBJ2-5, with TRBD1 as a possible D gene (6 bases). Trimming took 1 base from V and 5 from J, leaving 14 bases between them. There are 15 residues in the CDR3. Germline CDR1 and CDR2: SGHDN and FVKESK. CDR3 sequence (DNA): TGTGCCAGCAGCCAAGGGGACATACTTACGGAGACCCAGTACTTC. It codes for CASSQGDILTETQYF.

This chain links TRBV2 with TRBJ1-5; 9 nucleotides match TRBD1. V was clipped by 4 bases and J by 4 bases; unmatched bases: 8. This CDR3 region has 16 residues. Per the germline V gene, CDR1 is SNHLY and CDR2 is FYNNEI. The CDR3: CASSARDREGNQPQHF. DNA for the CDR3: TGTGCCAGCAGTGCCCGGGACAGGGAAGGAAATCAGCCCCAGCATTTT.

V usage is TRBV29-1 and J usage is TRBJ1-1; D possibly corresponds to TRBD1 (5 bases). This CDR3 has 17 residues. Germline CDR1 reads SQVTM; CDR2 reads ANQGSEA. CDR3: CNVPKIAGTHKGTEAFF. Here the CDR3 DNA reads TGCAACGTCCCTAAAATCGCCGGGACCCACAAGGGGACTGAAGCTTTCTTT.

V and J are TRBV11-2 and TRBJ2-7, with 12 bases fitting TRBD2. The CDR3 loop spans 16 amino acids. With 0 bases clipped from V and 7 bases from J, the junction kept 7 bases outside the gene matches. CDR1 SGHAT and CDR2 FQNNGV come from the germline V gene. CDR3 sequence (DNA): TGTGCCAGCAGCTTAGACCTACTAGCGGGAGGTGGGGAGCAGTACTTC. The encoded protein is CASSLDLLAGGGEQYF.

V and J are TRBV7-8 and TRBJ1-2; 10 nucleotides agree with TRBD1. With V trimmed by 5 bases and J by 4 bases, 7 bases remained unmatched. The CDR3 runs 15 residues. Germline lookup yields CDR1 SGHVS and CDR2 FQNEAQ. Here the CDR3 reads CASSPTGQGTYGYTF. The CDR3 bases are TGTGCCAGCAGCCCGACGGGACAGGGGACCTATGGCTACACCTTC.

This clonotype appeared once. Compared with germline, one end of the junction differs, possibly owing to a read error. The chain employs TRBV24-1 and TRBJ2-6; 7 bases align to TRBD1. There are 15 residues in the CDR3. Germline V lookup: CDR1 KGHDR, CDR2 SFDVKD. CDR3 amino acids: CATSDPGPGGNVLTF. CDR3 DNA: TGTGCCACCAGTGATCCTGGGCCAGGGGGCAACGTCCTGACTTTC.

This clonotype was seen a few times. The rearrangement links TRBV2 to TRBJ1-1, with D perhaps TRBD1 (5 bases). Germline V gives CDR1 SNHLY, CDR2 FYNNEI. CDR3 length equals 13 residues. Trimming left V 6 bases short and J 3 bases short, with 11 bases between. CDR3 amino acids: CASSRSGDTEAFF. CDR3 bases: TGTGCCAGCAGCCGATCGGGGGACACTGAAGCTTTCTTT.

At least ten counts were recorded for this clonotype. This rearrangement joins TRBV2 to TRBJ1-1; D not certain. CDR1 and CDR2 (germline): SNHLY, FYNNEI. V was trimmed by 6 bases and J by 4 bases, leaving 15 bases between them. The CDR3 totals 14 residues. As DNA, the CDR3 is TGTGCCAGCAGCAGAGGGAGGTCGAGCACTGAAGCTTTCTTT. It codes for CASSRGRSSTEAFF.

This chain joins TRBV29-1 and TRBJ1-4; tentatively, D is TRBD1 (5 bases). Germline assignment: CDR1 SQVTM and CDR2 ANQGSEA. V lost 0 bases and J lost 7, with 9 bases in between. CDR3 size: 13 residues. CDR3 residues: CSVEDGGSEKLFF. CDR3 DNA: TGCAGCGTTGAAGATGGGGGATCTGAAAAACTGTTTTTT.

J is TRBJ2-7 and V is TRBV7-9; D gene uncertain. Germline assignment: CDR1 SEHNR and CDR2 FQNEAQ (reference sequence). This CDR3 has 15 amino acids. Trimming removed 5 bases at V and 2 bases at J, with 16 bases between. The CDR3 sequence: CASSQGSIRAYEQYF. In DNA, the CDR3 is TGTGCCAGCAGCCAAGGGTCGATACGAGCCTACGAGCAGTACTTC.

This clonotype has a handful of counts. The V gene is TRBV7-2, the J gene TRBJ1-2, with D uncertain. Trimming removed 2 bases from V and 4 bases from J, with 5 bases in between. CDR1 and CDR2 from the germline V gene are SGHTA and FQGNSA. This CDR3 comprises 12 residues. CDR3 DNA sequence: TGTGCCAGCAGCTTAATGGGCTATGGCTACACCTTC. It is translated as CASSLMGYGYTF. Looking up the rest from reference TRBV7-2 and TRBJ1-2 gives the full variable domain: GAGVSQSPSNKVTEKGKDVELRCDPISGHTALYWYRQSLGQGLEFLIYFQGNSAPDKSGLPSDRFSAERTGGSVSTLTIQRTQQEDSAVYLCASSLMGYGYTFGSGTRLTVV.

This clonotype was seen many times. The chain joins TRBV7-8 to TRBJ2-7, with D uncertain. This CDR3 has 14 amino acids. The V end was cut by 1 base, the J end by 3 bases, with 10 bases between. The V gene's germline CDR1 is SGHVS and CDR2 FQNEAQ. The CDR3 coding sequence is TGTGCCAGCAGCTTAGAGACGGTAAACTACGAGCAGTACTTC. This sequence encodes CASSLETVNYEQYF.

The chain uses TRBV7-2 and TRBJ1-2; D possibly corresponds to TRBD1 (5 bases). The CDR3 is 13 amino acids. Trimming cost V 3 bases and J 9 bases, with 14 bases left between them. Germline CDR1 reads SGHTA; CDR2 reads FQGNSA. This CDR3 reads CASSFPGDGRYTF. DNA for the CDR3: TGTGCCAGCAGCTTCCCGGGGGACGGGCGCTACACCTTC.

About this clonotype itself: The CDR3 carries no conserved terminal phenylalanine or tryptophan, so it likely arises from a read error. The DNA is omitted, as the CDR3 cannot be located on it reliably, and the CDR3 follows TCRdb's listing. The V call is TRBV2, the J call TRBJ1-4; the table calls TRBD1, which could not be checked here. Germline CDR1 SNHLY, CDR2 FYNNEI. The CDR3 is 11 amino acids in total, end residues counted. This chain's CDR3 is CASSDPGTLRY.

This clonotype was counted a few times. V and J are TRBV20-1 and TRBJ2-7; D is unresolved. Per germline, CDR1 DFQATT and CDR2 SNEGSKA (reference sequence). This CDR3 spans 8 amino acids. Trimming took off 0 bases at V and 9 bases at J, with 0 bases between the two ends. This CDR3 reads CSAREQYF. CDR3 DNA: TGCAGTGCTAGAGAGCAGTACTTC.

This clonotype was counted at least ten times. The chain is built from TRBV7-9 and TRBJ2-7; 8 bases are shared with TRBD2. V dropped 11 bases and J dropped 3; count of bases not matched to a gene: 6. Germline V gene data show CDR1 as SEHNR and CDR2 as FQNEAQ (reference sequence). The CDR3 has 12 residues. CDR3 coding DNA: TGTGCCGGAGCGGGAGCCTACTACGAGCAGTACTTC. Protein: CAGAGAYYEQYF.

This clonotype was recorded only once. The V gene is TRBV20-1, the J gene TRBJ2-5, with 7 positions matching TRBD1. Germline assignment: CDR1 DFQATT and CDR2 SNEGSKA (reference sequence). CDR3 length: 15 residues. V was clipped by 0 bases and J by 2 bases; unmatched bases: 6. The CDR3 DNA sequence: TGCAGTGCTAGAGATGAAGGCAGGGGGCAAGAGACCCAGTACTTC. Its translation is CSARDEGRGQETQYF.

This chain joins TRBV2 and TRBJ1-2; 11 bases align to TRBD1. The CDR3 runs to 16 residues. CDR1 is SNHLY and CDR2 is FYNNEI in the germline V gene. The junction had 8 bases not matched to a gene; V was cut back by 5 bases and J by 3 bases. The CDR3 loop is CASSPLGQGVYYGYTF. CDR3 nucleotides: TGTGCCAGCAGTCCCCTGGGACAGGGGGTTTACTATGGCTACACCTTC.

This chain uses TRBV2 with TRBJ1-5; D is perhaps TRBD1 (6 bases). This CDR3 is 15 amino acids long. V was pared by 2 bases and J by 2 bases, with 10 bases between. Per the germline V gene, CDR1 is SNHLY and CDR2 is FYNNEI. The CDR3 DNA reads as TGTGCCAGCAGTGAAATACAGGGTGGCAATCAGCCCCAGCATTTT. It encodes CASSEIQGGNQPQHF.

This clonotype was observed a few times. The chain recombines TRBV12-3 or TRBV12-4 with TRBJ2-5; TRBD2 might be the D (6 bases). V lost 8 bases, J lost 0 bases, and 16 bases lay in between. The CDR3 sequence is 15 residues long. The CDR3 nucleotides read TGTGCCAGCGCACTCAGCGGAGGGTACCAAGAGACCCAGTACTTC. This gives the protein CASALSGGYQETQYF.